This is a list of T cell receptor beta chains from one sample in a study of regulatory T cells in long-lasting Graves disease. One entry per CDR3 protein, called by TCRdb with MiXCR from the multiplex PCR reads. The table shows under 400,000 distinct CDR3 sequences, with over 15% occurring only once. These data also featured in a second study, about T cells in Graves' hyperthyroidism and ophthalmopathy.

The starting material was peripheral blood mononuclear cells (PBMCs), obtained at new diagnosis, from a patient treated with antithyroid drugs. These receptors were taken from a man between 35 and 55 years old with Graves disease. CDR3s include the opening cysteine and the closing phenylalanine or tryptophan. The order of the fields is V gene, D gene, J gene, clone size, CDR3 protein, CDR3 DNA. D genes are given only for firm matches. Only part of the rows carry a size: once, few, many, or a class if the clone is expanded.

>TRBV12-3/TRBV12-4|-|TRBJ1-3|many
CASSLYAGRGTIYF
TGTGCCAGCAGTTTGTACGCAGGGCGAGGCACCATATATTTT
>TRBV5-1|-|TRBJ2-2|many
CASSLSGAGTGELFF
TGCGCCAGCAGCTTGTCAGGGGCCGGCACCGGGGAGCTGTTTTTT
>TRBV4-1|-|TRBJ2-2|few
CASSQDRFIGELFF
TGCGCCAGCAGCCAAGATAGGTTTATCGGGGAGCTGTTTTTT
>TRBV7-9|-|TRBJ2-3|many
CASSLVGGGTDTQYF
TGTGCCAGCAGCTTAGTTGGCGGGGGCACAGATACGCAGTATTTT
>TRBV6-5|-|TRBJ1-1|many
CASSSRENTEAFF
TGTGCCAGCAGTTCCCGGGAGAACACTGAAGCTTTCTTT
>TRBV4-1|-|TRBJ2-7|-
CASSHETSPYEQYF
TGCGCCAGCAGCCACGAGACATCCCCCTACGAGCAGTACTTC
>TRBV6-2/TRBV6-3|TRBD1|TRBJ1-2|few
CASSKGQPRDYGYTF
TGTGCCAGCAGTAAGGGACAGCCCCGGGACTATGGCTACACCTTC
>TRBV3-1|-|TRBJ2-5|many
CASSLGQLQTQYF
TGTGCCAGCAGCCTTGGACAGTTACAGACCCAGTACTTC
>TRBV20-1|TRBD1|TRBJ1-5|many
CSATSTGGQPQHF
TGCAGTGCTACCTCGACAGGGGGTCAGCCCCAGCATTTT
>TRBV11-1|-|TRBJ1-6|-
CVSSPLSGAPLHF
TGTGTCAGCAGCCCGCTCTCCGGGGCACCCCTCCACTTT
>TRBV18|TRBD1|TRBJ1-6|many
CASSPPGTGTTALHF
TGTGCCAGCTCACCACCGGGGACAGGGACGACTGCCCTCCACTTT
>TRBV27|-|TRBJ1-1|-
CASSLQAGLGGAEAFF
TGTGCCAGCAGTTTGCAGGCGGGACTGGGTGGCGCTGAAGCTTTCTTT
>TRBV29-1|-|TRBJ2-1|-
CSVELAGAGNEQFF
TGCAGCGTTGAGTTGGCGGGGGCAGGGAATGAGCAGTTCTTC
>TRBV20-1|TRBD1|TRBJ2-5|many
CSAPTGRIQETQYF
TGCAGTGCCCCGACAGGGCGGATTCAAGAGACCCAGTACTTC
>TRBV3-1|-|TRBJ2-2|-
CASSQGINTGELFF
TGTGCCAGCAGCCAAGGAATTAACACCGGGGAGCTGTTTTTT
>TRBV7-2|-|TRBJ2-1|many
CASSSGSYGEQFF
TGTGCCAGCAGCTCGGGGTCCTATGGGGAGCAGTTCTTC
>TRBV6-2/TRBV6-3|-|TRBJ2-7|few
CASSYGGAHYEQYF
TGTGCCAGCAGTTACGGGGGGGCTCACTACGAGCAGTACTTC
>TRBV28|-|TRBJ1-6|-
CASLQRATNSPLHF
TGTGCCAGCCTCCAAAGGGCCACCAATTCACCCCTCCACTTT
>TRBV24-1|TRBD1|TRBJ1-5|many
CATSESTGGAYQPQHF
TGTGCCACCAGTGAGTCGACAGGGGGCGCGTATCAGCCCCAGCATTTT
>TRBV10-3|TRBD2|TRBJ2-2|-
CAISGTSGGVLTEELFF
TGTGCCATCAGTGGAACTAGCGGGGGGGTCCTTACCGAGGAGCTGTTTTTT
>TRBV7-6|-|TRBJ2-2|many
CASSLEPGARTGELFF
TGTGCCAGCAGCTTAGAGCCGGGGGCGCGGACCGGGGAGCTGTTTTTT
>TRBV18|-|TRBJ1-4|-
CASSRGATNEKRFF
TGTGCCAGCTCACGAGGAGCAACTAATGAAAAACGGTTTTTT
>TRBV7-2|-|TRBJ1-6|many
CASSGHQDTRPLHF
TGTGCCAGCAGCGGGCACCAGGACACCCGGCCCCTCCACTTT
>TRBV2|-|TRBJ1-4|-
CASSRSRDEKLFF
TGTGCCAGCAGCCGGAGCAGAGATGAAAAACTGTTTTTT
>TRBV2|TRBD1|TRBJ1-2|few
CASSGQAHRYGYTF
TGTGCCAGCTCGGGACAGGCCCACCGCTATGGCTACACCTTC
>TRBV30|-|TRBJ2-2|many
CAWDTAGELFF
TGTGCCTGGGACACGGCCGGGGAGCTGTTTTTT
>TRBV7-6|TRBD2|TRBJ2-2|many
CASSLAPPLAGTGELFF
TGTGCCAGCAGCTTAGCCCCCCCCCTAGCGGGCACCGGGGAGCTGTTTTTT
>TRBV28|TRBD2|TRBJ2-3|few
CASRVGGGGTDTQYF
TGTGCCAGCAGAGTTGGCGGGGGGGGCACAGATACGCAGTATTTT
>TRBV2|TRBD2|TRBJ2-3|many
CASSRLAGGTDTQYF
TGTGCCAGCAGTCGACTAGCGGGGGGCACAGATACGCAGTATTTT
>TRBV4-3|-|TRBJ1-4|-
CASSQEADNEKLFF
TGCGCCAGCAGCCAAGAGGCCGATAATGAAAAACTGTTTTTT
>TRBV9|TRBD1|TRBJ1-1|-
CASSVAGQANTEAFF
TGTGCCAGCAGCGTAGCGGGACAGGCGAACACTGAAGCTTTCTTT
>TRBV6-1|TRBD1|TRBJ2-1|-
CASSRGGFPNNEQFF
TGTGCCAGCAGCCGAGGGGGCTTTCCAAACAATGAGCAGTTCTTC
>TRBV6-2/TRBV6-3|-|TRBJ2-4|-
CANTGQDKNIQYF
TGTGCCAACACGGGGCAAGACAAAAACATTCAGTACTTC
>TRBV6-1|-|TRBJ1-5|-
CASSEKGISNQPQHF
TGTGCCAGCAGTGAAAAGGGAATTAGCAATCAGCCCCAGCATTTT
>TRBV18|-|TRBJ1-5|many
CASSPQGLGNQPQHF
TGTGCCAGCTCACCCCAGGGACTTGGCAATCAGCCCCAGCATTTT
>TRBV5-4|-|TRBJ1-2|-
CASSPDSSYGYTF
TGTGCCAGCAGCCCGGACAGCAGTTATGGCTACACCTTC
>TRBV5-6|TRBD1|TRBJ2-7|few
CASSFQQGAGEQYF
TGTGCCAGCAGCTTCCAACAGGGGGCAGGCGAGCAGTACTTC
>TRBV2|-|TRBJ1-5|many
CASSGIGVGQPQHF
TGTGCCAGCAGTGGTATCGGGGTGGGTCAGCCCCAGCATTTT
>TRBV28|TRBD1|TRBJ1-1|-
CASSDGGLRGHTEAFF
TGTGCCAGCAGTGACGGAGGACTCAGGGGGCACACTGAAGCTTTCTTT
>TRBV12-3/TRBV12-4|-|TRBJ1-4|many
CASSFMDAGEKLFF
TGTGCCAGCAGTTTCATGGACGCCGGGGAAAAACTGTTTTTT
>TRBV5-1|-|TRBJ2-5|-
CASSSITGAYQETQYF
TGCGCCAGCAGCTCCATAACCGGGGCCTATCAAGAGACCCAGTACTTC
>TRBV5-1|TRBD1|TRBJ2-2|many
CASSFTPGQSPNTGELFF
TGCGCCAGCAGCTTTACCCCGGGACAGAGTCCGAACACCGGGGAGCTGTTTTTT